The present T cell receptor (beta chain) was sequenced within a study of OX40 agonist ivuxolimab in advanced cancers. V was clipped by 3 bases and J by 7 bases; unmatched bases: 12. The CDR3 is 16 residues long. Germline CDR1 SGDLS, CDR2 YYNGEE. Here immunoSEQ multiplex PCR was the method, and the copy in TCRdb shows in-frame clones only, minus some. Of about 34,000 clones in the sample, approximately 89% were seen once. This sample comprised CD4+ or CD8+ T cells sorted from blood, obtained in a trial of the OX40 agonist ivuxolimab. The rearrangement joins TRBV9 to TRBJ2-2; 7 nucleotides line up with TRBD2. The receptor's source is an adult with an advanced solid tumor such as melanoma, head and neck, liver or kidney cancer. CDR3 loop: CASSESGDYLVGELFF. The CDR3 nucleotides are TGTGCCAGCAGCGAATCTGGGGACTATCTCGTCGGGGAGCTGTTTTTT.